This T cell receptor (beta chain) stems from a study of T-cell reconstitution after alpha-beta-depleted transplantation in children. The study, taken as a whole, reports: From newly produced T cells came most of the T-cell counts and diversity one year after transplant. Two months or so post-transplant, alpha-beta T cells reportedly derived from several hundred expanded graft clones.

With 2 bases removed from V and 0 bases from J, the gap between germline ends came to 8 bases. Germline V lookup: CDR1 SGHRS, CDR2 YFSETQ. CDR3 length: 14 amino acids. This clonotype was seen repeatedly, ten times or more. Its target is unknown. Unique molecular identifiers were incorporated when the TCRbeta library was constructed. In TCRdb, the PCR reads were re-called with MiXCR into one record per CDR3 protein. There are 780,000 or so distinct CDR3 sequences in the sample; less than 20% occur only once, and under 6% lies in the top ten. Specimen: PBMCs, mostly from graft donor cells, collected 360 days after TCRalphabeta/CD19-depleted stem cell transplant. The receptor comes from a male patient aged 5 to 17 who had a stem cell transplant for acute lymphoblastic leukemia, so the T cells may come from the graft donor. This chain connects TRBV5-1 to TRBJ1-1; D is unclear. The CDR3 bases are TGCGCCAGCAGCTTAGTCTCCTTGAACACTGAAGCTTTCTTT. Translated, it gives CASSLVSLNTEAFF.